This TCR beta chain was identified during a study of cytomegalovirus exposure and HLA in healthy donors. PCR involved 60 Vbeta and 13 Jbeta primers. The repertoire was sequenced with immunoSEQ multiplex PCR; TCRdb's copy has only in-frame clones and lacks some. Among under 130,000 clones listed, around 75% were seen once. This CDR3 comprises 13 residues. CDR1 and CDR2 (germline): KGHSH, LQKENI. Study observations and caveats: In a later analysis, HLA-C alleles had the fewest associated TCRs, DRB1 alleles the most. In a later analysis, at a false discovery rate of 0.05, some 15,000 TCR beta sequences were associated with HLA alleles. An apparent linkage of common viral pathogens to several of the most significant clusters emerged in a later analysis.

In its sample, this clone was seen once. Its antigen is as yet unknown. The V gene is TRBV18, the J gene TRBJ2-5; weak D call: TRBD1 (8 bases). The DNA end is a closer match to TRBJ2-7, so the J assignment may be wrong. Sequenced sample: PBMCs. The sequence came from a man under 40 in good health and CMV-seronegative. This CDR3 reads CASSLNRGGEQYF. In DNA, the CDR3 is TGTGCCAGCTCACTCAACAGGGGGGGCGAGCAGTACTTC.